Listed here is a single T cell receptor beta chain. These data originate in a study of blood T cell repertoires in COVID-19. Whole-study context: Nucleic acid was either cDNA or gDNA, and it came from T cells, B-cell-depleted T cells, or PBMCs.

V lost 9 bases and J 4 bases, leaving 11 bases between the germline ends. Per germline, CDR1 LNHDA and CDR2 SQIVND (reference sequence). The CDR3 runs to 12 residues. Some clones are missing from TCRdb's copy, which holds only in-frame ones; the method was immunoSEQ multiplex PCR. The table shows approximately 250,000 clones, with roughly nine tenths occurring only once. The source material was peripheral blood. The receptor was derived from a woman in her sixties or seventies who had recovered from COVID-19. J is TRBJ2-3 and V is TRBV19; a possible D gene is TRBD1 (5 bases). As DNA, the CDR3 is TGTGCCAGCAGGGTAGGGGCAGATACGCAGTATTTT. As protein: CASRVGADTQYF.